These T cell receptor beta chains were read from a single sample in a study of post-analysis software for immune sequencing data. TCRdb passed the PCR reads through MiXCR, listing each CDR3 protein once. The data contain some 890,000 distinct CDR3 sequences, roughly 50% of them seen just once; the ten biggest clones take up approximately 4.2%. Input material: blood. The origin of the receptors is a girl under 18 with multiple sclerosis. Each CDR3 is given with its conserved first and last residue. D genes are given only for firm matches. A row's size may be missing; if present it is once, few, many or a size class.

TRBD2	TRBJ2-5	TRBV20-1	.	TGCAGTGCTAGAGTTGCGGCGGGAGGCGGGGAGACCCAGTACTTC	CSARVAAGGGETQYF
TRBD2	TRBJ2-5	TRBV29-1	.	TGCAGCGTTCTTGGGGAGGGGTTCTCCGGAGGGGCCCAGTACTTC	CSVLGEGFSGGAQYF
TRBD2	TRBJ2-2	TRBV4-2	.	TGTGCCAGCAGCCAAGATAGAGGACTAGCGTCAACCGGGGAGCTGTTTTTT	CASSQDRGLASTGELFF
TRBD1	TRBJ2-7	TRBV7-2	.	TGTGCCAGCAGCTTAGCGGCAGGGGGCACCTACGAGCAGTACTTC	CASSLAAGGTYEQYF
.	TRBJ2-7	TRBV29-1	few	TGCAGCGTTGTTTCCGACTTGTACGAGCAGTACTTC	CSVVSDLYEQYF
TRBD2	TRBJ2-5	TRBV5-4	.	TGTGCCAGCAGCTACCCCTTAGCGGGGGGGAGAGAGACCCAGTACTTC	CASSYPLAGGRETQYF
.	TRBJ2-1	TRBV20-1	.	TGCAGTGCGGGACGGAGGGCCCCTCCAAATGAGCAGTTCTTC	CSAGRRAPPNEQFF
TRBD2	TRBJ2-1	TRBV3-1	.	TGTGCCAGCAGCCAAGCGGGCTTTAGCGGGCCTGTCCTATCCTACAATGAGCAGTTCTTC	CASSQAGFSGPVLSYNEQFF
.	TRBJ2-7	TRBV7-9	.	TGTGCCAGCAGCCCCGGGACAAGCGAGCAGTACTTC	CASSPGTSEQYF
TRBD2	TRBJ2-7	TRBV7-9	.	TGTGCCAACCGCGGGGGGGGTGGCGAGCAGTACTTC	CANRGGGGEQYF
.	TRBJ1-2	TRBV27	.	TGTGCCAGCAGTTCCCGGGCTATGGGCCTAGCTAACTATGGCTACACCTTC	CASSSRAMGLANYGYTF
.	TRBJ1-2	TRBV20-1	.	TGCAGTGCTAGAGAAGGGGAGTCCGACTATGGCTACACCTTC	CSAREGESDYGYTF
.	TRBJ2-1	TRBV14	once	TGTGCCAGCAGCCAAGTTCTGGAAGGGGGCTCCTACAATGAGCAGTTCTTC	CASSQVLEGGSYNEQFF
.	TRBJ2-7	TRBV12-3/TRBV12-4	.	TGTGCCAGCAGTTTACCGGGTTTGGCCTCCTACGAGCAGTACTTC	CASSLPGLASYEQYF
.	TRBJ2-3	TRBV7-9	.	TGTGCCAGCATCGTTACGGGTACGCAGTATTTT	CASIVTGTQYF
TRBD1	TRBJ2-5	TRBV20-1	.	TGCAGCGGAGGGGGGGGACAGGGGATGGAGACCCAGTACTTC	CSGGGGQGMETQYF
TRBD2	TRBJ2-1	TRBV5-1	few	TGCGCCAGCAGCTTGGACTCTAGCGGGGGGGGTCTCAACAATGAGCAGTTCTTC	CASSLDSSGGGLNNEQFF
.	TRBJ2-7	TRBV7-3	.	TGTGCCAGCAGCTTAACGACCGGGATTCCCGAGCAGTACTTC	CASSLTTGIPEQYF
.	TRBJ2-1	TRBV20-1	few	TGCAGTGCGGGGACAAAGCAGTTCTTC	CSAGTKQFF
.	TRBJ2-5	TRBV20-1	.	TGCAGTGCCGAGGCAGAGACCCAGTACTTC	CSAEAETQYF
.	TRBJ1-1	TRBV3-1	.	TGTGCCAGCAGCTCGGGGACACACAGCGGCACTGAAGCTTTCTTT	CASSSGTHSGTEAFF
TRBD2	TRBJ2-2	TRBV5-1	few	TGCGCCAGCAGACAGACTAGCGGCTCGAACACCGGGGAGCTGTTTTTT	CASRQTSGSNTGELFF
.	TRBJ1-1	TRBV29-1	once	TGCAGCGTTGATAGGACAGCTCAAGCTTTCTTT	CSVDRTAQAFF
TRBD2	TRBJ2-7	TRBV7-2	.	TGTGCCAGCGGCCTTAGGACTAGCGGGATCACCTACGAGCAGTACTTC	CASGLRTSGITYEQYF
TRBD2	TRBJ2-1	TRBV12-3/TRBV12-4	few	TGTGCCAGCACCAGGACTAGCGGAAACAATGAGCAGTTCTTC	CASTRTSGNNEQFF
TRBD2	TRBJ2-1	TRBV29-1	.	TGCAGCGTCGCCCCTAATAGCGGGAGGGTTAACAATGAGCAGTTCTTC	CSVAPNSGRVNNEQFF
.	TRBJ2-5	TRBV20-1	.	TGCAGTGCTAGAGAGGGGGCCGGGGTAGAGACCCAGTACTTC	CSAREGAGVETQYF
.	TRBJ2-1	TRBV29-1	.	TGCAGCGTTGGGGGAGAGGGAGGAAGGCCACGGAACAATGAGCAGTTCTTC	CSVGGEGGRPRNNEQFF
TRBD2	TRBJ2-1	TRBV7-3	.	TGTGCCAGCAGCCCTTACGCGACTAGCGGGAACAATGAGCAGTTCTTC	CASSPYATSGNNEQFF
.	TRBJ2-4	TRBV9	.	TGTGCCAGCAAAGCAGGGGTCGCCCCAGACATTCAGTACTTC	CASKAGVAPDIQYF
.	TRBJ2-3	TRBV11-2	.	TGTGCCAGCAGCCTTTACGGGGGATATAGCACAGATACGCAGTATTTT	CASSLYGGYSTDTQYF
.	TRBJ2-1	TRBV6-1	.	TGTGCCAGCAGTGGTCCGGGAGACCCCAATGAGCAGTTCTTC	CASSGPGDPNEQFF
TRBD1	TRBJ2-1	TRBV2	.	TGTGCCAGCAGTGATAGGGACAGCGATGAGCAGTTCTTC	CASSDRDSDEQFF
.	TRBJ2-4	TRBV5-1	few	TGCGCCAGCAGCCCCTTCCTACTTCAGGGGGCCAAAAACATTCAGTACTTC	CASSPFLLQGAKNIQYF
.	TRBJ2-3	TRBV12-3/TRBV12-4	.	TGTGCCAGCACCTTGGGAGAGTACACAGATACGCAGTATTTT	CASTLGEYTDTQYF
.	TRBJ1-2	TRBV11-1	.	TGTGCCAGCAGCCACCAGGGAAACTATGGCTACACCTTC	CASSHQGNYGYTF
.	TRBJ2-5	TRBV25-1	.	TGTGCCAGCAGTGGGAGTTACAGCAGAGCGGAGACCCAGTACTTC	CASSGSYSRAETQYF
TRBD2	TRBJ2-1	TRBV7-9	.	TGTGCCAGCAGGACCGGGACTAGCGGGATCTCGCGGAATGAGCAGTTCTTC	CASRTGTSGISRNEQFF
.	TRBJ2-1	TRBV5-1	once	TGCGCCAGCAGTTGGGGCTCAACTGACTCCAATGAGCAGTTCTTC	CASSWGSTDSNEQFF
.	TRBJ1-1	TRBV9	.	TGTGCCAGCAGCGTGGGAACTAGCACTGAAGCTTTCTTT	CASSVGTSTEAFF
TRBD2	TRBJ2-5	TRBV27	few	TGTGCCAGCAGGAGGCCCGGACTAGCGGCCCCATTGATCCAAGAGACCCAGTACTTC	CASRRPGLAAPLIQETQYF
.	TRBJ2-1	TRBV29-1	.	TGCAGCTCACGCCGGAGACAGTACCACAATGAGCAGTTCTTC	CSSRRRQYHNEQFF
TRBD2	TRBJ2-7	TRBV6-5	.	TGTGCCAGCAGTTACTCGATCGGGGGGGTCCCCAACGAGCAGTACTTC	CASSYSIGGVPNEQYF
TRBD1	TRBJ1-5	TRBV10-3	few	TGTGCCACAATGGGACAGGAGAATCAGCCCCAGCATTTT	CATMGQENQPQHF
TRBD1	TRBJ2-5	TRBV20-1	.	TGCAGTGCCGGAACTCGAGACAGGGGGGCTGGTGAGCAGTACTTC	CSAGTRDRGAGEQYF
.	TRBJ2-7	TRBV12-3/TRBV12-4	.	TGTGCCAGCAGTCGGACCCCGGGACATTACTCCTACGAGCAGTACTTC	CASSRTPGHYSYEQYF
TRBD2	TRBJ2-5	TRBV11-1	.	TGTGCCAGCAGCTCCCTTAGCGGGAGGGAGACCCAGTACTTC	CASSSLSGRETQYF
.	TRBJ1-1	TRBV6-6	.	TGTGTCAGCAGTTACGTGGGGTCCACTGAAGCTTTCTTT	CVSSYVGSTEAFF
.	TRBJ2-1	TRBV21-1	.	TGTGCCAGCAGCAAAGGGCGAGGACAGGTCGAGGACAATGAGCAGTTCTTC	CASSKGRGQVEDNEQFF
.	TRBJ2-6	TRBV25-1	few	TGTGCCAGCAGTGCGACCGAAACAGGGGCCAACGTCCTGACTTTC	CASSATETGANVLTF